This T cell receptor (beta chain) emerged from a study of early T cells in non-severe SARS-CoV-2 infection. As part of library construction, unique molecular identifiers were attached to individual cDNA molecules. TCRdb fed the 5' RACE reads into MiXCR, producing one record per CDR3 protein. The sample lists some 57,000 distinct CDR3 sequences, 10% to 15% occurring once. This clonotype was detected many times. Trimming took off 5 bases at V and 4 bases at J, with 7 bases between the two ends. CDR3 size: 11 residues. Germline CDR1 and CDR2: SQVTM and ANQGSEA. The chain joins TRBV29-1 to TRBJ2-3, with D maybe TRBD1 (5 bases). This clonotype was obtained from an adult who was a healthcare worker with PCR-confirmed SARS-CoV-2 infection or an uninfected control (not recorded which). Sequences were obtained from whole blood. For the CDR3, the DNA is TGCAGCGTTACAGGCGCAGATACGCAGTATTTT. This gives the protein CSVTGADTQYF.